These T cell receptor beta chains were read from a single sample in a study of shared clonotypes between healthy human individuals. The repertoire was sequenced with immunoSEQ multiplex PCR; TCRdb's copy has only in-frame clones and lacks some. The sample contains approximately 340,000 clones, less than 75% of which appear only once. Sequencing was performed on memory CD4+ T cells sorted from blood. These receptor sequences come from a man between 25 and 39 years old in good health. Each CDR3 is given with its conserved first and last residue. D genes are given only for firm matches. Where a row states a size, it is once, few, many or the class of an expanded clone; other rows omit it.

d_call: .
v_call: TRBV28
clone_size: .
j_call: TRBJ1-1
cdr3_aa: CASSLGPGGNTEAFF
cdr3_nt: TGTGCCAGCAGTTTAGGTCCGGGTGGGAACACTGAAGCTTTCTTT

d_call: .
v_call: TRBV25-1
clone_size: .
j_call: TRBJ1-1
cdr3_aa: CASSEPGRSTEAFF
cdr3_nt: TGTGCCAGCAGTGAACCCGGACGGAGCACTGAAGCTTTCTTT

d_call: .
v_call: TRBV15
clone_size: .
j_call: TRBJ1-4
cdr3_aa: CATSIGGTNEKLFF
cdr3_nt: TGTGCCACCAGCATCGGGGGAACTAATGAAAAACTGTTTTTT

d_call: TRBD1
v_call: TRBV19
clone_size: once
j_call: TRBJ2-7
cdr3_aa: CASTPTGVYYEQYF
cdr3_nt: TGTGCCAGTACCCCGACAGGGGTCTACTACGAGCAGTACTTC

d_call: TRBD1
v_call: TRBV5-5
clone_size: few
j_call: TRBJ2-7
cdr3_aa: CASSPRDRAYEQYF
cdr3_nt: TGTGCCAGCAGCCCCCGGGACAGAGCTTACGAGCAGTACTTC

d_call: .
v_call: TRBV11-2
clone_size: .
j_call: TRBJ2-5
cdr3_aa: CASSPWRGIETQYF
cdr3_nt: TGTGCCAGCAGCCCTTGGAGGGGAATAGAGACCCAGTACTTC

d_call: TRBD1
v_call: TRBV18
clone_size: many
j_call: TRBJ1-2
cdr3_aa: CASSPGQQNYGYTF
cdr3_nt: TGTGCCAGCTCACCGGGACAGCAAAACTATGGCTACACCTTC

d_call: .
v_call: TRBV5-6
clone_size: .
j_call: TRBJ2-7
cdr3_aa: CASSLIDNEQYF
cdr3_nt: TGTGCCAGCAGCTTGATAGATAACGAGCAGTACTTC

d_call: .
v_call: TRBV21-1
clone_size: many
j_call: TRBJ2-7
cdr3_aa: CASSKGGLAGERSYEQYF
cdr3_nt: TGTGCCAGCAGCAAAGGGGGACTAGCGGGCGAACGCTCCTACGAGCAGTACTTC

d_call: .
v_call: TRBV5-4
clone_size: .
j_call: TRBJ1-2
cdr3_aa: CASSLSRDGYTF
cdr3_nt: TGTGCCAGCAGCTTGAGTCGCGATGGCTACACCTTC